This T cell receptor beta chain was recovered during a study of blood T cell repertoires in COVID-19. At the level of the study: From T cells, B-cell-depleted T cells, or PBMCs came the material, which was cDNA or gDNA.

The CDR3 is 18 residues long. Germline V gene sequence: CDR1 MNHNS, CDR2 SASEGT. After removal of 3 bases from V and 8 bases from J, the junction contained 14 bases not matched to a gene. Everyone who took part was roughly 18 to 89 years old, and they came from 24 US areas. Some clones are missing from TCRdb's copy, which holds only in-frame ones; the method was immunoSEQ multiplex PCR. The sample lists about 300,000 clones; 85% to 90% were seen once. Sequences were obtained from PBMCs or T cells enriched from blood (not recorded which). The chain links TRBV6-1 to TRBJ1-6; TRBD1 agrees at 9 bases. This sequence was found in a man under 40 who had recovered from COVID-19. CDR3 protein: CASSDYRGQVLLDSPLHF. DNA for the CDR3: TGTGCCAGCAGTGACTACAGGGGGCAGGTATTATTGGATTCACCCCTCCACTTT.